This TCR beta chain was identified during a study of blood T cell repertoires in COVID-19. Whole-study context: The samples span acute and convalescent COVID-19 from the United States, Italy and Spain. T cells, B-cell-depleted T cells, or PBMCs provided the cDNA or gDNA that served as material.

Original processing notes: Reference gene primer amplification gave nucleated cell count estimates. Clones were sequenced by immunoSEQ multiplex PCR, and TCRdb holds only the in-frame ones, with some missing. V and J calls and clone size are those listed in that table; D and trimming were worked out from the DNA. The data hold about 58,000 clones, with around nine tenths observed a single time. The CDR3 is 14 amino acids. V was pared by 0 bases and J by 3 bases, with 9 bases between. CDR1 and CDR2 from the germline V gene are LGHNA and YNFKEQ. The sequence came from a woman between 45 and 60 years old with active or convalescent COVID-19. Sequenced material: peripheral blood. This chain joins TRBV4-2 and TRBJ2-7, with unresolved D. CDR3 in DNA: TGTGCCAGCAGCCAAGATAATACACACTACGAGCAGTACTTC. Translating gives CASSQDNTHYEQYF.